This T cell receptor (beta chain) was sequenced for a study of cytomegalovirus exposure and HLA in healthy donors. Study-wide findings and caveats: A later analysis found first-cohort TCR clusters tended to co-occur in the 100 to 150 validation repertoires. Specific recognition of CMV antigens was confirmed in vitro for three chains (all CMV-associated).

In regard to this clone: Its matching antigen is unknown.

From germline, CDR1 is MNHEY and CDR2 SVGAGI. CDR3 length: 13 amino acids. Trimming took 7 bases from V and 4 from J, leaving 14 bases between them. Generated by immunoSEQ multiplex PCR, the TCRdb table keeps only in-frame clones and is missing some. This table has about 130,000 clones, roughly four fifths appearing once. The sequenced sample consisted of PBMCs. This TCR was sampled from a man younger than 45 in good health and CMV-seropositive. V and J are TRBV6-5 and TRBJ2-7, with D possibly TRBD2 on 6 matching bases. Here the CDR3 DNA reads TGTGCCAGCATCCCTTGGGGAGGTTACGAGCAGTACTTC. Amino acids: CASIPWGGYEQYF.